Sequencing of this T cell receptor (beta chain) was carried out in a study of blood T cell repertoires in COVID-19. Study overall: The study drew acute and convalescent COVID-19 samples from the United States, Italy and Spain. T cells, B-cell-depleted T cells, or PBMCs supplied cDNA or gDNA.

Authors' methods: By means of reference gene primer amplification, nucleated cell counts were estimated. Repertoires were generated with immunoSEQ multiplex PCR, while TCRdb's copy carries only in-frame clones and drops some. That table is the source of V, J and clone size, and D and trimming were worked out from the DNA. The sample lists thousands of clones, approximately 86% occurring once. This clonotype was obtained from a human donor in a cohort sampled during active COVID-19. Sample: peripheral blood.

The CDR3: CASRSGTGAYNEQFF. In DNA, the CDR3 is TGTGCCAGCAGATCCGGGACAGGGGCCTACAATGAGCAGTTCTTC. This chain joins TRBV2 and TRBJ2-1; 10 bases agree with TRBD1. There are 15 residues in the CDR3. Per germline, CDR1 SNHLY and CDR2 FYNNEI. V was pared by 6 bases and J by 2 bases, with 4 bases of the junction left unmatched.